A single sample is the source of the 20 T cell receptor beta chains below, sequenced in a study of long-term antiretroviral therapy in people with HIV. The assay used was immunoSEQ (version v3.0), run at survey level. The repertoire was sequenced with immunoSEQ multiplex PCR; TCRdb's copy has only in-frame clones and lacks some. The sample includes approximately 30,000 clones, about 85% seen only once; the top ten take more than 6.5%. The material sequenced was unsorted PBMCs, taken 3 years after starting antiretroviral therapy. The receptors come from a man aged 40-49 years with HIV.

This chain connects TRBV25-1 to TRBJ1-2; 7 nucleotides align to TRBD1. CDR1 MGHDK and CDR2 SYGVNS come from the germline V gene. The CDR3 is 15 amino acids. The ends lost 3 bases at V and 1 base at J; junction bases unmatched: 5. As DNA, the CDR3 is TGTGCCAGCAGTGAGCCCGGACAGGATAACTATGGCTACACCTTC. Translated: CASSEPGQDNYGYTF.

V gene TRBV11-1 combines with J gene TRBJ2-5, with 11 bases fitting TRBD1. With V trimmed by 5 bases and J by 2 bases, 4 bases remained unmatched. This CDR3 has 15 amino acids. The germline CDR1 and CDR2 sequences are SGHAT and FQDESV (reference sequence). For the CDR3, the DNA is TGTGCCAGCAGCACGGGACAGGGGGGGCAAGAGACCCAGTACTTC. Translating it yields CASSTGQGGQETQYF.

The gene calls are TRBV5-1 and TRBJ1-2; a weak D match, TRBD1 (6 bases). The CDR3 covers 14 residues. V lost 0 bases, J lost 6 bases, and 12 bases lay in between. CDR1 and CDR2 (germline): SGHRS, YFSETQ. CDR3 sequence: CASSLGTVEHGYTF. The CDR3 coding sequence is TGCGCCAGCAGCTTGGGGACAGTTGAACATGGCTACACCTTC.

V gene TRBV5-6 combines with J gene TRBJ2-7; the match to TRBD1 covers 7 bases. CDR1 and CDR2 (germline): SGHDT, YYEEEE. The CDR3 runs to 17 residues. The V gene end was trimmed by 0 bases and the J gene end by 4 bases; junction bases not matched to a gene: 13. The CDR3 sequence: CASSLEKGRGGWYEQYF. The CDR3 nucleotides are TGTGCCAGCAGCTTGGAGAAGGGTAGAGGGGGCTGGTACGAGCAGTACTTC.

The rearrangement joins TRBV7-2 to TRBJ2-6; the D is unclear. Trimming took off 3 bases at V and 0 bases at J, with 3 bases between the two ends. Germline V lookup: CDR1 SGHTA, CDR2 FQGNSA. The CDR3 loop spans 14 amino acids. DNA of the CDR3: TGTGCCAGCAGCTTTAACTCTGGGGCCAACGTCCTGACTTTC. It codes for CASSFNSGANVLTF.

The chain joins TRBV5-6 to TRBJ1-6, with TRBD1 as a possible D gene (5 bases). This CDR3 is built from 14 residues. V lost 0 bases, J lost 10 bases, and 11 bases lay in between. Germline V gene data show CDR1 as SGHDT and CDR2 as YYEEEE. CDR3 bases: TGTGCCAGCAGCTTGGGTGGGGCTGGGTCACCCCTCCACTTT. It is translated as CASSLGGAGSPLHF.

This clone occurred a few times. The chain recombines TRBV7-2 with TRBJ2-7; D gene uncertain. The V gene lost 3 bases and the J gene lost 2 bases, with 8 bases spanning the gap. This CDR3 has 13 amino acids. The germline V gene has CDR1 SGHTA and CDR2 FQGNSA. Written as DNA, the CDR3 is TGTGCCAGCAGCTTCTATTCAGCCTACGAGCAGTACTTC. Translating gives CASSFYSAYEQYF.

The V call is TRBV5-1, the J call TRBJ2-7, with 12 positions matching TRBD1. Per the germline V gene, CDR1 is SGHRS and CDR2 is YFSETQ. With 4 bases clipped from V and 7 bases from J, the junction kept 9 bases outside the gene matches. The CDR3 extends over 15 amino acids. The CDR3 reads CASSQPGQGALEQYF. The CDR3 DNA is TGCGCCAGCAGCCAACCGGGACAGGGGGCGCTGGAGCAGTACTTC.

The chain links TRBV6-1 to TRBJ2-7, with TRBD1 as a possible D gene (5 bases). Per the germline V gene, CDR1 is MNHNS and CDR2 is SASEGT. The CDR3 sequence is 15 residues long. Trimming left V 7 bases short and J 2 bases short, with 18 bases between. DNA of the CDR3: TGTGCCAGCACCCCAGGGAATGCGAACACCTACGAGCAGTACTTC. Protein: CASTPGNANTYEQYF.

The chain has TRBV5-1 and TRBJ1-1, with TRBD1 as a possible D gene (5 bases). V was pared by 3 bases and J by 0 bases, with 12 bases between. CDR3 length equals 15 residues. Germline V gives CDR1 SGHRS, CDR2 YFSETQ. The CDR3 bases are TGCGCCAGCAGCTCGGGGGATTTCATGAACACTGAAGCTTTCTTT. This sequence encodes CASSSGDFMNTEAFF.

V usage is TRBV5-1 and J usage is TRBJ1-4; 7 bases fit TRBD1. This CDR3 comprises 18 residues. Per the germline V gene, CDR1 is SGHRS and CDR2 is YFSETQ. V was clipped by 0 bases and J by 7 bases; unmatched bases: 15. CDR3 sequence reads: CASSLGVMVTGDREKLFF. CDR3 coding DNA: TGCGCCAGCAGCTTGGGAGTCATGGTTACAGGGGATCGTGAAAAACTGTTTTTT.

The chain links TRBV4-1 to TRBJ2-2, with 8 bases that match TRBD1. Germline CDR1 reads MGHRA; CDR2 reads YSYEKL. With V trimmed by 1 base and J by 6 bases, 1 base remained unmatched. The CDR3 covers 14 residues. The CDR3 region is CASSQGTGSGELFF. The DNA for the CDR3 is TGCGCCAGCAGCCAAGGGACAGGGTCCGGGGAGCTGTTTTTT.

The V and J genes are TRBV23-1 and TRBJ2-7, with a possible D match to TRBD2 (5 bases). TRBV23-1 is placed among ORFs of uncertain function. The CDR3 is made up of 15 amino acids. The V end was cut by 5 bases, the J end by 3 bases, with 17 bases between. The CDR3 DNA is TGCGCCAGCAGTTTCCGGGGTAAGGCCTACTACGAGCAGTACTTC. Translation: CASSFRGKAYYEQYF.

V is TRBV27 and J is TRBJ2-3; perhaps D is TRBD1 or TRBD2 (6 bases each). CDR1 MNHEY and CDR2 SMNVEV come from the germline V gene (reference sequence). The length of the CDR3 is 15 residues. Trimming cost V 2 bases and J 6 bases, with 15 bases left between them. The CDR3 sequence: CASSLGGLLEDTQYF. The CDR3 region has the DNA TGTGCCAGCAGTTTAGGGGGGCTGTTGGAGGATACGCAGTATTTT.

This chain joins TRBV10-3 and TRBJ1-1, with TRBD1 identical over 8 bases. Germline V gene data show CDR1 as ENHRY and CDR2 as SYGVKD. The J segment lost 1 base and the V segment lost 10 bases, leaving 11 bases of the junction unmatched. This CDR3 region has 15 residues. In nucleotides, the CDR3 is TGTGCCAGCGATTTTCGGACAGGGACGAACACTGAAGCTTTCTTT. Amino acids: CASDFRTGTNTEAFF.

The rearrangement uses TRBV11-2 and TRBJ2-5; a possible D gene is TRBD1 (6 bases). Between the trimmed V and J ends, which lost 1 base and 4 bases, there was a span of 10 bases. This CDR3 region has 14 residues. Germline CDR1 SGHAT, CDR2 FQNNGV. The CDR3 nucleotides read TGTGCCAGCAGCTTAGCACAGGGATCAGAGACCCAGTACTTC. Translation gives CASSLAQGSETQYF.

The rearrangement joins TRBV7-8 to TRBJ2-7; D remains unclear. CDR3 length: 13 residues. V was trimmed by 5 bases and J by 0 bases, leaving 8 bases between them. Germline loops: CDR1 SGHVS, CDR2 FQNEAQ. This CDR3 reads CASSTFASYEQYF. CDR3 sequence (DNA): TGTGCCAGCAGCACTTTTGCCTCCTACGAGCAGTACTTC.

The chain combines TRBV30 with TRBJ1-4; no firm D call. The CDR3 loop spans 12 amino acids. V lost 7 bases to trimming and J lost 8 bases, with 14 bases between them. The V gene's germline CDR1 is GTSNPN and CDR2 SVGIG (reference sequence). CDR3 in amino acids: CASRGSGEKLFF. The CDR3 DNA sequence: TGTGCCTCACGAGGCTCGGGAGAAAAACTGTTTTTT.

The chain combines TRBV19 with TRBJ1-5, with 12 bases lining up with TRBD1. The CDR3 extends over 19 amino acids. The V segment lost 3 bases and the J segment 1 base; nucleotides outside the gene matches: 10. Germline CDR1 is LNHDA and CDR2 is SQIVND (reference sequence). CDR3 loop: CASSMEPGQGAGSNQPQHF. In DNA, the CDR3 is TGTGCCAGTAGTATGGAACCGGGACAGGGGGCCGGGAGCAATCAGCCCCAGCATTTT.

The V and J genes are TRBV2 and TRBJ1-5, with D perhaps TRBD1 (6 bases). The length of the CDR3 is 14 residues. V lost 4 bases to trimming and J lost 3 bases, with 10 bases between them. Germline CDR1 reads SNHLY; CDR2 reads FYNNEI. The CDR3 loop is CASSATGINQPQHF. The CDR3 DNA reads TGTGCCAGCAGTGCTACAGGGATCAATCAGCCCCAGCATTTT.